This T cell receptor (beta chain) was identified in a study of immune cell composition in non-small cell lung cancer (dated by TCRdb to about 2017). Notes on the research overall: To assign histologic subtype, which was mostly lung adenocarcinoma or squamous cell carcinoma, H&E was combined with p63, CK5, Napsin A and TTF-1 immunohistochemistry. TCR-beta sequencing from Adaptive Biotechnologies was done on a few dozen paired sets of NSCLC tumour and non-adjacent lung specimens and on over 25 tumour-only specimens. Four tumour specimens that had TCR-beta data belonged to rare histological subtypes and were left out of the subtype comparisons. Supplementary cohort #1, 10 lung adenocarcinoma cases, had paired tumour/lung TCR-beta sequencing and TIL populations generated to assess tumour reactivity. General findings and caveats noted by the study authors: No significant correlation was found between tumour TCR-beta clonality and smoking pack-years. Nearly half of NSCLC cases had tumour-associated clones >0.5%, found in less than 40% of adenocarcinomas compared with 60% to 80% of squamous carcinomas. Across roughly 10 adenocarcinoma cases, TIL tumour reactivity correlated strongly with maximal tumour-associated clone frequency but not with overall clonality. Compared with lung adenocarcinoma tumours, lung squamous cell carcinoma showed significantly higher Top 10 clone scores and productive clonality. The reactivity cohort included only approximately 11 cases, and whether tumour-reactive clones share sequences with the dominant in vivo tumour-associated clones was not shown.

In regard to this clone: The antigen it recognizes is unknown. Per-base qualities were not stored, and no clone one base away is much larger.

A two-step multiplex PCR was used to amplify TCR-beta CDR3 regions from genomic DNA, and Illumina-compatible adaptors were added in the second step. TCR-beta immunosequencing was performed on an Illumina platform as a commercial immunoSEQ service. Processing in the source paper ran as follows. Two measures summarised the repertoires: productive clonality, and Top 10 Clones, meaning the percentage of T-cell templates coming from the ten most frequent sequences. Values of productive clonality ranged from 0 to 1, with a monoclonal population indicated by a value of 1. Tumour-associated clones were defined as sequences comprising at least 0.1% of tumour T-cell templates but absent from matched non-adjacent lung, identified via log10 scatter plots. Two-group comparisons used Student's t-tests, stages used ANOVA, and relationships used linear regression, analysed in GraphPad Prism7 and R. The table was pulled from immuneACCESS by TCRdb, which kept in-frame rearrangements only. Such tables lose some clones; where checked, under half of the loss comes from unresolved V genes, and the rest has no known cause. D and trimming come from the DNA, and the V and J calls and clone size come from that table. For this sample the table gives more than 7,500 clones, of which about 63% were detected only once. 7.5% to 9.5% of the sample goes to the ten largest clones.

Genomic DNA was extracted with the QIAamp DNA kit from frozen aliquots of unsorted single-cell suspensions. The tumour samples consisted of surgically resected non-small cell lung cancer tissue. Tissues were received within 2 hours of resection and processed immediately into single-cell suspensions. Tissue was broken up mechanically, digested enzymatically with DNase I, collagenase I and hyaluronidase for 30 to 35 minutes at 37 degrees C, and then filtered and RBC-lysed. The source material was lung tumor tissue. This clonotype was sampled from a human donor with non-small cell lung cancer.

The CDR3 sequence is CASTKTSTDTQYF. At the DNA level, the sequence is TGTGCCAGCACTAAAACTAGCACAGATACGCAGTATTTT. The V and J genes are TRBV7-9 and TRBJ2-3; the D gene cannot be named for sure. The CDR3 runs 13 amino acids, cysteine and phenylalanine included. Just the 39-base CDR3 DNA is kept, in frame starting at base 1. Via the germline V gene (reference sequence), CDR1 is SEHNR and CDR2 FQNEAQ. The V and J ends are trimmed by 7 bases and 0 bases, leaving 8 bases between them.